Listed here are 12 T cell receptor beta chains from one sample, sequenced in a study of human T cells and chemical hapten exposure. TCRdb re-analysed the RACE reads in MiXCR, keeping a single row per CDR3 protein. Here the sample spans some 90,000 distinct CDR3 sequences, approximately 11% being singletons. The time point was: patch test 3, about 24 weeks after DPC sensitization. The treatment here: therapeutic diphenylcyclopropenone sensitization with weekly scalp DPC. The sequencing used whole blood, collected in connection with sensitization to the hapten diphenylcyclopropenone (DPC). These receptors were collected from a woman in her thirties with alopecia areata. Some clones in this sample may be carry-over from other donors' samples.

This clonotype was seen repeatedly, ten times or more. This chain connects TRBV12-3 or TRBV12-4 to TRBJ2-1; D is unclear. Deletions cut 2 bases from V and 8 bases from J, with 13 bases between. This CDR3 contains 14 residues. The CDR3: CASSLITTRYEQFF. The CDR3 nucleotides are TGTGCCAGCAGTTTAATTACCACGCGGTATGAGCAGTTCTTC.

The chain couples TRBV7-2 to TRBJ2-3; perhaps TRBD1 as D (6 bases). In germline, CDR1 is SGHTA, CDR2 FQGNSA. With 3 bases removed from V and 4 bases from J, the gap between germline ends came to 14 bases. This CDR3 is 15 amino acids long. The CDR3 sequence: CASSLLGGFADTQYF. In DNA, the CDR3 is TGTGCCAGCAGCTTGCTAGGGGGTTTCGCAGATACGCAGTATTTT.

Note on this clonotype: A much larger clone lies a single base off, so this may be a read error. The CDR3 DNA reads as TGTGCCAGCAGCCAAGATGCTGGGACGGCTAATTCACCCCCCCACTTT. Residues: CASSQDAGTANSPPHF. The chain uses TRBV3-1 and TRBJ1-6, with D possibly TRBD1 on 5 matching bases. The germline CDR1 and CDR2 sequences are LGHDT and YNNKEL (reference sequence). CDR3 length: 16 amino acids.

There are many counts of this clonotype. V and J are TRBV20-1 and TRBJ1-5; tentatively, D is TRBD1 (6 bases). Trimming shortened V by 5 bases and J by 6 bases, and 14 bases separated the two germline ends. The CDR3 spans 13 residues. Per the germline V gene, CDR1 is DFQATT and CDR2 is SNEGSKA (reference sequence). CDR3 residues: CSARGQGGQPQHF. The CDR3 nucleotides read TGCAGTGCTCGGGGGCAAGGGGGTCAGCCCCAGCATTTT.

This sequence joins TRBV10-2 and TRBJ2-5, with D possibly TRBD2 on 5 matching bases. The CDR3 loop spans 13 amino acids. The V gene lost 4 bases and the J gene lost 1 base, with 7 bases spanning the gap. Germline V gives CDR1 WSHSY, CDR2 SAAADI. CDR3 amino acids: CASSGTAQETQYF. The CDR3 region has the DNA TGCGCCAGCAGTGGGACTGCCCAAGAGACCCAGTACTTC.

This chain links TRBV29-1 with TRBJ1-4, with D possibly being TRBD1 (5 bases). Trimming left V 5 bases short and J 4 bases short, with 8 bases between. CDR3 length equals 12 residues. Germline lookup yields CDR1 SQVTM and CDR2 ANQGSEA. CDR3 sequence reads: CSVSTDNEKLFF. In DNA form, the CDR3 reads TGCAGCGTTTCGACAGATAATGAAAAACTGTTTTTT.

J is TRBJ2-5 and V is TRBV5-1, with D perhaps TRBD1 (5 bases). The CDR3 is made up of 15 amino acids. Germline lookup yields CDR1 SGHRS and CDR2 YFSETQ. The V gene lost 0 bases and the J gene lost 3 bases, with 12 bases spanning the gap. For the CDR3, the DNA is TGCGCCAGCAGCTTGGGAGAGACAGTAGAAGAGACCCAGTACTTC. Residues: CASSLGETVEETQYF.

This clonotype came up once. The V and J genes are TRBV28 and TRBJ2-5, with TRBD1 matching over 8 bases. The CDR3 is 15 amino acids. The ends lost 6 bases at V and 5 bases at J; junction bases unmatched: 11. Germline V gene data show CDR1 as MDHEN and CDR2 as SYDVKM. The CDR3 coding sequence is TGTGCCAGCAGCACACCCCAGGGGGCGGGCGAGACCCAGTACTTC. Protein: CASSTPQGAGETQYF.

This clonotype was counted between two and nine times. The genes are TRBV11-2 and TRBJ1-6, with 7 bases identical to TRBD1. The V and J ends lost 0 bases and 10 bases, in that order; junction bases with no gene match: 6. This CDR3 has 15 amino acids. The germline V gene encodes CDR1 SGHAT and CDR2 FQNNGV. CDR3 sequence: CASSLDRGVYSPLHF. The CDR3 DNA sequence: TGTGCCAGCAGCTTAGACAGGGGGGTGTACTCACCCCTCCACTTT.

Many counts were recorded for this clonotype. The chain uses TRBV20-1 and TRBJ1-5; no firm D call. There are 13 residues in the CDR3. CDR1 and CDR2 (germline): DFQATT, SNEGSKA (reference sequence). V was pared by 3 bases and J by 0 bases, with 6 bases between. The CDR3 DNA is TGCAGTGCTAGCCCAACTAGCAATCAGCCCCAGCATTTT. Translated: CSASPTSNQPQHF.

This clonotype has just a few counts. The CDR3 loop is CASSLWDRVLGELFF. The CDR3 nucleotides read TGTGCCAGCAGCTTATGGGACAGGGTTTTGGGGGAGCTGTTTTTT. The rearrangement links TRBV7-2 to TRBJ2-2; 9 bases map to TRBD1. The CDR3 extends over 15 amino acids. J was trimmed by 8 bases and V by 2 bases; bases with no gene match: 6. In germline, CDR1 is SGHTA, CDR2 FQGNSA. The full variable domain, completed using reference TRBV7-2 and TRBJ2-2, is GAGVSQSPSNKVTEKGKDVELRCDPISGHTALYWYRQSLGQGLEFLIYFQGNSAPDKSGLPSDRFSAERTGGSVSTLTIQRTQQEDSAVYLCASSLWDRVLGELFFGEGSRLTVL.

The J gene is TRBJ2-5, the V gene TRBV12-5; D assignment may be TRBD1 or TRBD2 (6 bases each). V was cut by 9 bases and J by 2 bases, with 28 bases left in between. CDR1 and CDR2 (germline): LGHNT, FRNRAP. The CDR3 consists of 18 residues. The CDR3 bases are TGTGCTAGCCCCTTTTGGGGGGCTGCCGCGACGTTACAAGAGACCCAGTACTTC. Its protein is CASPFWGAAATLQETQYF.